This TCR beta chain was recovered during a study of T cell repertoires in cytomegalovirus infection. This clonotype turned up a few times. Its antigen is as yet unknown. Points from the study as a whole: Identification of carriers of CMV plus the relevant HLA was achieved through cumulative public TCR beta family frequency. CMV-specific TCR beta clonotypes restricted by HLA-C were the ones dominating the ex vivo response.

The CDR3 consists of 17 residues. Germline V gene data show CDR1 as SGHVS and CDR2 as FNYEAQ. V gave up 4 bases and J gave up 3 bases, with 19 bases separating them. TCRdb reprocessed the reads via MiXCR and lists one record per CDR3 protein. The table shows fewer than 300,000 distinct CDR3 sequences, with about 25% occurring only once. V usage is TRBV7-6 and J usage is TRBJ2-4; perhaps TRBD2 as D (6 bases). This receptor was taken from a human donor in good health (CMV status not recorded). Some clones in this sample may be carry-over from other donors' samples. The sample was PBMCs. The CDR3: CASSSPGLDLGKNIQYF. The CDR3 DNA reads as TGTGCCAGCAGCTCTCCGGGACTCGATCTAGGCAAAAACATTCAGTACTTC. Based on the CDR3 plus reference TRBV7-6 and TRBJ2-4, the full variable domain is GAGVSQSPRYKVTKRGQDVALRCDPISGHVSLYWYRQALGQGPEFLTYFNYEAQQDKSGLPNDRFSAERPEGSISTLTIQRTEQRDSAMYRCASSSPGLDLGKNIQYFGAGTRLSVL.